Each of the 27 T cell receptor beta chains below was sequenced from the same sample in a study of CXCR3-negative and CXCR3-positive naive CD8 T cells. Each TRB cDNA library was prepared by 5' RACE (with UMI labels). TCRdb re-called the 5' RACE reads; one entry per CDR3 protein, DNA not given. The sample features tens of thousands of distinct CDR3 sequences, with 15% in its top ten. The specimen was memory CD8+ T cells from blood. The receptors stem from a human donor in good health. Some clones in this sample may be carry-over from other donors' samples.

The chain recombines TRBV29-1 with TRBJ2-7; no DNA is available, so the TRBD1 call from TCRdb remains unchecked. The CDR3 covers 16 residues. Germline CDR1 and CDR2: SQVTM and ANQGSEA. CDR3 residues: CSVLAPQTGLQYEQYF.

The CDR3 spells CASSSRQGYHEQYF. The chain is built from TRBV28 and TRBJ2-7; the TRBD1 assignment by TCRdb is unverifiable without DNA. This CDR3 is built from 14 residues. Germline V gives CDR1 MDHEN, CDR2 SYDVKM.

The chain joins TRBV6-2 or TRBV6-3 to TRBJ2-7; TCRdb's D call, TRBD2, is unchecked because there is no DNA. The V gene's germline CDR1 is MNHEY and CDR2 SVGEGT. This CDR3 spans 12 amino acids. The CDR3 here is CASMGPTYEQYF.

This CDR3 is CASSGDPDNRELFF. The chain has TRBV6-4 and TRBJ2-2; TCRdb's D call of TRBD1 is untestable without DNA. The CDR3 loop spans 14 amino acids. Germline V gene sequence: CDR1 MRHNA, CDR2 SNTAGT.

The chain employs TRBV19 and TRBJ1-1. Germline V lookup: CDR1 LNHDA, CDR2 SQIVND (reference sequence). This CDR3 region has 13 residues. CDR3 sequence reads: CASSIYRNTEAFF.

This chain links TRBV6-1 with TRBJ1-1. In germline, CDR1 is MNHNS, CDR2 SASEGT. CDR3 length: 13 residues. CDR3: CASSERMNTEAFF.

J is TRBJ2-1 and V is TRBV5-1; without DNA, the TCRdb call of TRBD1 cannot be checked. The CDR3 is made up of 14 amino acids. The germline V gene has CDR1 SGHRS and CDR2 YFSETQ. The CDR3 sequence is CASSFSGKGNEQFF.

This rearrangement joins TRBV20-1 to TRBJ2-1; with no DNA, the TCRdb D assignment of TRBD2 cannot be verified. The germline gives CDR1 DFQATT, CDR2 SNEGSKA (reference sequence). The CDR3 has 16 residues. The CDR3 loop reads CSARDFGSGTTNEQFF.

The rearrangement joins TRBV13 to TRBJ2-7; absent DNA, TCRdb's TRBD1 call cannot be checked. This CDR3 is 15 amino acids long. The germline V gene has CDR1 PRHDT and CDR2 FYEKMQ (reference sequence). CDR3 protein: CASSPGAASSYEQYF.

The J gene is TRBJ1-1, the V gene TRBV11-3; as DNA is missing, the TRBD1 call by TCRdb cannot be tested. The germline gives CDR1 SGHNT, CDR2 YENEEA. The CDR3 has 13 amino acids. The CDR3 loop reads CASSWTRNTEAFF.

The chain joins TRBV29-1 to TRBJ2-3; the TRBD1 assignment by TCRdb is unverifiable without DNA. CDR3 length: 13 residues. Germline assignment: CDR1 SQVTM and CDR2 ANQGSEA. The chain's CDR3 is CSAEGDRTDTQYF.

V usage is TRBV5-1 and J usage is TRBJ2-5; the D call from TCRdb, TRBD1, cannot be confirmed without DNA. CDR1 is SGHRS, CDR2 YFSETQ, per germline. The CDR3 is 15 amino acids. The CDR3 spells CASRPGPFPHYEQYF.

The chain recombines TRBV6-5 with TRBJ2-5; TCRdb picks TRBD1, but there is no DNA to check that call. The germline gives CDR1 MNHEY, CDR2 SVGAGI. This CDR3 is built from 17 residues. The chain's CDR3 is CASSYYKGQHSQETQYF.

This CDR3 is CASSPGTGYNEQYF. The V and J genes are TRBV5-1 and TRBJ2-7; the D gene TCRdb calls, TRBD1, cannot be checked with no DNA. Per the germline V gene, CDR1 is SGHRS and CDR2 is YFSETQ. This CDR3 is 14 amino acids long. Full variable domain (missing parts from reference TRBV5-1 and TRBJ2-7): KAGVTQTPRYLIKTRGQQVTLSCSPISGHRSVSWYQQTPGQGLQFLFEYFSETQRNKGNFPGRFSGRQFSNSRSEMNVSTLELGDSALYLCASSPGTGYNEQYFGPGTRLTVT.

The V and J genes are TRBV29-1 and TRBJ1-2; the TRBD1 assignment by TCRdb is unverifiable without DNA. Germline lookup yields CDR1 SQVTM and CDR2 ANQGSEA. The CDR3 sequence is 13 residues long. CDR3 in amino acids: CSVLDREDYGYTF.

The CDR3 spells CASREWVTSNYGYTF. The chain recombines TRBV28 with TRBJ1-2. The length of the CDR3 is 15 residues. Germline CDR1 MDHEN, CDR2 SYDVKM.

The chain carries TRBV10-1 and TRBJ1-5. Germline V gene sequence: CDR1 WNHNN, CDR2 SYGVQD (reference sequence). The CDR3 runs to 14 residues. The CDR3 sequence is CASSEYRYGEPQHF.

This chain joins TRBV25-1 and TRBJ1-4; the TCRdb call, TRBD1, lacks DNA for checking. The CDR3 loop spans 16 amino acids. Germline-derived CDR1 and CDR2 are MGHDK and SYGVNS. CDR3 sequence reads: CASSEATEATNEKLFF.

The chain employs TRBV7-9 and TRBJ2-1. This CDR3 contains 15 residues. CDR1 is SEHNR and CDR2 is FQNEAQ in the germline V gene (reference sequence). The CDR3 loop reads CASSAAVGSYNEQFF.

The chain is built from TRBV12-3 or TRBV12-4 and TRBJ2-2; TCRdb's D gene call, TRBD1, goes unchecked for lack of DNA. The CDR3 has 15 amino acids. The CDR3 is CASTQLAGARWELFF.

The chain employs TRBV29-1 and TRBJ1-2; TCRdb picks TRBD1, but there is no DNA to check that call. CDR1 SQVTM and CDR2 ANQGSEA come from the germline V gene. The CDR3 totals 11 residues. This chain's CDR3 is CSVRGNGGYTF.

This chain uses TRBV4-3 with TRBJ1-4; no DNA is available, so the TRBD1 call from TCRdb remains unchecked. This CDR3 has 16 residues. Germline V gene lookup returns CDR1 LGHNA and CDR2 YSLEER. The CDR3 loop reads CASSPDGQGAGEKLFF.

V gene TRBV29-1 combines with J gene TRBJ2-7. CDR1 and CDR2 from the germline V gene are SQVTM and ANQGSEA. CDR3 size: 13 residues. The CDR3 protein is CSVTAASSYEQYF.

This chain links TRBV7-8 with TRBJ2-1; the TRBD1 assignment by TCRdb is unverifiable without DNA. The CDR3 has 14 residues. Per the germline V gene, CDR1 is SGHVS and CDR2 is FQNEAQ. This CDR3 reads CASWAGLTYNEQFF.

The chain couples TRBV2 to TRBJ2-7; the D call of TRBD1 rests on TCRdb alone, since no DNA is present to check it. The CDR3 has 17 amino acids. The germline V gene has CDR1 SNHLY and CDR2 FYNNEI. This CDR3 is CASRRGQGPDTLYEQYF.

The chain is built from TRBV29-1 and TRBJ1-1; absent DNA, TCRdb's TRBD1 call cannot be checked. Germline V gene data show CDR1 as SQVTM and CDR2 as ANQGSEA. This CDR3 has 12 amino acids. The CDR3: CSVDGGNTEAFF.

The chain has TRBV3-2 and TRBJ1-1; TCRdb's D gene call, TRBD1, goes unchecked for lack of DNA. TRBV3-2 is a pseudogene segment. This CDR3 contains 15 residues. CDR3 sequence: CASSQGTGVGTEAFF.